What follows are 21 T cell receptor beta chains derived from one specimen sequenced in a study of blood T cell repertoires in COVID-19. The repertoire was sequenced with immunoSEQ multiplex PCR; TCRdb's copy has only in-frame clones and lacks some. The table lists fewer than 200,000 clones, about 86% of them singletons. The specimen sequenced was peripheral blood. These TCRs come from a woman in her 70s who had recovered from COVID-19.

The rearrangement links TRBV27 to TRBJ2-2; 10 positions agree with TRBD2. CDR3 size: 16 residues. Germline values: CDR1 MNHEY, CDR2 SMNVEV (reference sequence). V lost 5 bases and J lost 2; bases outside the gene matches: 5. The CDR3 region is CASSTRTSGNTGELFF. Here the CDR3 DNA reads TGTGCCAGCAGTACTCGGACTAGCGGCAACACCGGGGAGCTGTTTTTT.

Only one count was recorded for this clone. V gene TRBV10-3 combines with J gene TRBJ2-5, with TRBD2 matching over 13 bases. Germline values: CDR1 ENHRY, CDR2 SYGVKD. CDR3 length: 15 residues. V gave up 2 bases and J gave up 5 bases; unmatched junction bases: 2. DNA for the CDR3: TGTGCCATCAGTGAGACTAGCGGGGGGGCGGAGACCCAGTACTTC. It translates to CAISETSGGAETQYF.

The J gene is TRBJ2-6, the V gene TRBV7-9, with TRBD1 as a possible D gene (6 bases). The CDR3 covers 17 residues. Germline V gene data show CDR1 as SEHNR and CDR2 as FQNEAQ (reference sequence). V was cut by 3 bases and J by 0 bases, with 12 bases left in between. CDR3 amino acids: CASSLDSHHSGANVLTF. As DNA, the CDR3 is TGTGCCAGCAGCTTGGACAGCCACCACTCTGGGGCCAACGTCCTGACTTTC.

A single count supports this clone. The V call is TRBV19, the J call TRBJ2-2; a weak D match, TRBD2 (6 bases). The CDR3 has 15 residues. Germline assignment: CDR1 LNHDA and CDR2 SQIVND (reference sequence). The germline V and J ends were trimmed by 7 bases and 5 bases, with 17 bases remaining between them. The CDR3 DNA follows: TGTGCCAGTACCTCCGGCGGGGCCCGGACCGGGGAGCTGTTTTTT. Protein sequence: CASTSGGARTGELFF.

The rearrangement links TRBV28 to TRBJ2-7, with a weak D call TRBD2 (6 bases). This CDR3 contains 16 residues. Germline V lookup: CDR1 MDHEN, CDR2 SYDVKM. V lost 8 bases, J lost 0 bases, and 20 bases lay in between. CDR3 in DNA: TGTGCCAGCGGATCAATCGGGGGATTGGGCTCCTACGAGCAGTACTTC. Encoded protein: CASGSIGGLGSYEQYF.

CDR3 protein: CASSPSRTGEARTNEKLFF. The CDR3 bases are TGTGCCAGCAGCCCTTCCCGCACAGGGGAAGCGAGAACTAATGAAAAACTGTTTTTT. The V call is TRBV27, the J call TRBJ1-4; TRBD1 matches at 7 bases. The germline CDR1 and CDR2 sequences are MNHEY and SMNVEV (reference sequence). The CDR3 is 19 amino acids. Germline trimming cut 6 bases from V and 1 base from J; bases unmatched to any gene: 17.

This clone showed up just once. The rearrangement links TRBV18 to TRBJ2-1; perhaps TRBD2 as D (6 bases). Trimming shortened V by 5 bases and J by 4 bases, and 12 bases separated the two germline ends. This CDR3 has 14 residues. Germline V gene sequence: CDR1 KGHSH, CDR2 LQKENI. The CDR3 DNA is TGTGCCAGCTCATCCGCCGGGACTTACAATGAGCAGTTCTTC. It encodes CASSSAGTYNEQFF.

V usage is TRBV5-1 and J usage is TRBJ2-5, with no clear D. There are 16 residues in the CDR3. Trimming pared 0 bases from V and 9 bases from J, leaving 21 bases between. CDR1 is SGHRS and CDR2 is YFSETQ in the germline V gene. As DNA, the CDR3 is TGCGCCAGCAGCTTGGAACCCCCGGGTGCTAACGTCGCCCAGTACTTC. The encoded protein is CASSLEPPGANVAQYF.

V gene TRBV3-1 (or the pseudogene TRBV3-2) combines with J gene TRBJ2-5; possible D gene TRBD1, 7 bases. CDR1 is LGHDT, CDR2 YNNKEL, per germline (reference sequence). This CDR3 is 12 amino acids long. Trimming removed 7 bases at V and 4 bases at J, with 10 bases between. The CDR3 protein is CASNQGGETQYF. CDR3 coding DNA: TGTGCCAGCAACCAGGGGGGAGAGACCCAGTACTTC.

This clone was recorded a few times. The chain is built from TRBV27 and TRBJ2-5; 9 bases are shared with TRBD2. V lost 2 bases to trimming and J lost 4 bases; unmatched junction nucleotides: 8. The CDR3 is made up of 16 amino acids. The germline gives CDR1 MNHEY, CDR2 SMNVEV (reference sequence). The CDR3 region has the DNA TGTGCCAGCAGTTTAAGGGCGCGGGAGGGCCCAGAGACCCAGTACTTC. Its translation: CASSLRAREGPETQYF.

This clone was counted once. V usage is TRBV7-3 and J usage is TRBJ1-1, with 8 bases matching TRBD1. The CDR3 loop spans 13 amino acids. V gave up 2 bases and J gave up 4 bases; unmatched junction bases: 0. Germline assignment: CDR1 SGHTA and CDR2 FQGTGA. CDR3 nucleotide sequence: TGTGCCAGCAGCTTAGACAGGGGCACTGAAGCTTTCTTT. It yields the protein CASSLDRGTEAFF.

This clone was seen a few times. The chain couples TRBV3-1 (or the pseudogene TRBV3-2) to TRBJ2-7; 8 bases agree with TRBD2. The CDR3 has 14 amino acids. Germline CDR1 LGHDT, CDR2 YNNKEL (reference sequence). The V segment lost 7 bases and the J segment 3 bases; nucleotides outside the gene matches: 8. In DNA form, the CDR3 reads TGTGCCAGCACAAGGGACGGGAGGGGCTACGAGCAGTACTTC. This gives the protein CASTRDGRGYEQYF.

The V gene is TRBV4-2, the J gene TRBJ1-2; D is unresolved. V lost 0 bases to trimming and J lost 2 bases, with 10 bases between them. The germline V gene has CDR1 LGHNA and CDR2 YNFKEQ. The CDR3 totals 15 residues. The DNA of the CDR3 is TGTGCCAGCAGCCAAGATCTGGGAGGCAACTATGGCTACACCTTC. Translating gives CASSQDLGGNYGYTF.

CDR3 sequence (DNA): TGTGCCAGCAGCGCGGACAGGGGCCCCTATGGCTACACCTTC. Translation: CASSADRGPYGYTF. This chain connects TRBV7-2 to TRBJ1-2; 9 bases map to TRBD1. The J segment lost 4 bases and the V segment lost 5 bases, leaving 5 bases of the junction unmatched. Germline CDR1 and CDR2: SGHTA and FQGNSA. The CDR3 runs 14 residues.

This sequence joins TRBV30 and TRBJ1-1, with 7 bases matching TRBD1. The CDR3 is made up of 15 amino acids. V lost 0 bases to trimming and J lost 5 bases; unmatched junction nucleotides: 9. The V gene's germline CDR1 is GTSNPN and CDR2 SVGIG (reference sequence). For the CDR3, the DNA is TGTGCCTGGAGTGTGGCAGGGGGAGTAGGGACTGAAGCTTTCTTT. Translation: CAWSVAGGVGTEAFF.

The chain is built from TRBV2 and TRBJ2-5; 7 bases map to TRBD2. Germline CDR1 and CDR2: SNHLY and FYNNEI. Trimming removed 5 bases from V and 7 bases from J; junction bases left unmatched: 13. This CDR3 has 15 amino acids. The CDR3 bases are TGTGCCAGCAGTACCGAGGCGGGGGACCGGGGGACCCAGTACTTC. It is translated as CASSTEAGDRGTQYF.

The chain carries TRBV5-5 and TRBJ2-1; D possibly corresponds to TRBD1 (6 bases). V shed 0 bases and J shed 5 bases, with 9 bases lying between them. The CDR3 consists of 14 residues. Germline CDR1 SGHKS, CDR2 YYEKEE (reference sequence). CDR3 in amino acids: CASSLGGQHNEQFF. The CDR3 DNA sequence: TGTGCCAGCAGCTTGGGGGGACAACACAATGAGCAGTTCTTC.

The gene calls are TRBV6-2 or TRBV6-3 and TRBJ1-2; 8 nucleotides agree with TRBD1. The trim removed 4 bases at V and 4 bases at J, leaving 8 bases unmatched. This CDR3 is 15 amino acids long. Germline V gives CDR1 MNHEY, CDR2 SVGEGT. CDR3 DNA: TGTGCCAGCAGTTTACCGACAGGGGTCCGCTATGGCTACACCTTC. Translating it yields CASSLPTGVRYGYTF.

The chain couples TRBV5-4 to TRBJ1-3; 9 bases match TRBD1. Germline assignment: CDR1 SGHNT and CDR2 YYREEE (reference sequence). CDR3 size: 17 residues. The V and J ends lost 0 bases and 4 bases, in that order; junction bases with no gene match: 8. CDR3 in amino acids: CASSLVGTGSFGNTIYF. CDR3 DNA sequence: TGTGCCAGCAGCTTGGTGGGGACAGGGTCCTTCGGAAACACCATATATTTT.

The chain recombines TRBV28 with TRBJ1-2, with a tentative D call TRBD1 (5 bases). Germline CDR1 MDHEN, CDR2 SYDVKM. Trimming stripped 6 bases from V and 4 bases from J, with 18 bases between. The CDR3 contains 15 residues. CDR3 DNA: TGTGCCAGCAGCCCCCGGTCGGGGGAGTTCTATGGCTACACCTTC. Translating gives CASSPRSGEFYGYTF.

V is TRBV6-5 and J is TRBJ2-2, with 9 bases that match TRBD1. CDR3 length: 15 amino acids. V lost 5 bases, J lost 4 bases, and 5 bases stayed unmatched. From germline, CDR1 is MNHEY and CDR2 SVGAGI. CDR3 region: CASSQGTGLTGELFF. CDR3 in DNA: TGTGCCAGCAGTCAGGGGACAGGGCTCACCGGGGAGCTGTTTTTT.